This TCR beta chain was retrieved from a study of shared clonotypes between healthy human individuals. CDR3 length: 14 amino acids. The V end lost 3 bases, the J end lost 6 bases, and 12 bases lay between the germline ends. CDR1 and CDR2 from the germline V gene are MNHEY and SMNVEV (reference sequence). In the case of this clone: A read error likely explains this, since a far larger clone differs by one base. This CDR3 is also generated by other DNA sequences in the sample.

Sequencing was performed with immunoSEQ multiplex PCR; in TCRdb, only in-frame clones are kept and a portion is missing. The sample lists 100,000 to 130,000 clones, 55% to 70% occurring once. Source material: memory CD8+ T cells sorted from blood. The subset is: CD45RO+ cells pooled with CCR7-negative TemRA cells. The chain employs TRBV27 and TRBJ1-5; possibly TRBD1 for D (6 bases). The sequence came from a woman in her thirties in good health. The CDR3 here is CASSFTGTSQPQHF. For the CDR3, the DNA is TGTGCCAGCAGTTTCACAGGGACGAGTCAGCCCCAGCATTTT.